This T cell receptor beta chain was recorded in a study of blood T cell repertoires in COVID-19. Study-level background: The United States, Italy and Spain supplied acute and convalescent COVID-19 samples. T cells, B-cell-depleted T cells, or PBMCs supplied cDNA or gDNA.

This clone showed up just once. Authors' methods: Using reference gene primer amplification, nucleated cell counts were estimated. Profiling relied on immunoSEQ multiplex PCR, and the TCRdb table lists in-frame clones only, not all of them. From that table come the V and J calls and clone size; the DNA was used to work out D and trimming. The sample holds more than 150,000 clones, 84% seen once. CDR1 and CDR2 from the germline V gene are SEHNR and FQNEAQ (reference sequence). The CDR3 runs 16 residues. J was trimmed by 11 bases and V by 4 bases; bases with no gene match: 9. The sequenced material came from peripheral blood. This sequence was found in a human donor in a cohort sampled during active COVID-19. This chain connects TRBV7-9 to TRBJ2-3; TRBD2 agrees at 16 bases. This CDR3 is CASSSGLAGGPFLQYF. CDR3 DNA sequence: TGTGCCAGCAGCTCGGGACTAGCGGGGGGGCCTTTTCTGCAGTATTTT.